These 20 T cell receptor beta chains were sequenced from one sample in a study of monozygotic twins with inflammatory bowel disease. From its re-call of the 5' RACE reads, TCRdb lists each CDR3 protein once, without DNA. Reported are 310,000 or so distinct CDR3 sequences; the ten largest clones contain around 2%. Material for sequencing was blood. Receptors originate from a human donor with ulcerative colitis or Crohn's disease, or a healthy co-twin of an affected twin (not recorded which).

This clonotype is called medium-sized (0.01 to 0.1%) based on its frequency. The chain employs TRBV5-1 and TRBJ2-3; the TCRdb D gene call, TRBD1, has no DNA to confirm it. Germline CDR1 reads SGHRS; CDR2 reads YFSETQ. CDR3 length equals 17 residues. The CDR3 loop is CASSTWPGTTSTDTQYF.

The chain uses TRBV6-1 and TRBJ2-6. This CDR3 region has 15 residues. CDR1 and CDR2 (germline): MNHNS, SASEGT. The CDR3: CASSEGGSGANVLTF.

V is TRBV5-4 and J is TRBJ1-3; TCRdb indicates TRBD1, and absent DNA this call remains unverified. The CDR3 spans 19 residues. Germline V gene sequence: CDR1 SGHNT, CDR2 YYREEE (reference sequence). CDR3 residues: CASSYSTGQGVRGGNTIYF. Using reference TRBV5-4 and TRBJ1-3 for the parts outside the CDR3, the full variable domain is ETGVTQSPTHLIKTRGQQVTLRCSSQSGHNTVSWYQQALGQGPQFIFQYYREEENGRGNFPPRFSGLQFPNYSSELNVNALELDDSALYLCASSYSTGQGVRGGNTIYFGEGSWLTVV.

J is TRBJ2-7 and V is TRBV7-9; TCRdb selects TRBD1, and the lack of DNA leaves this call unchecked. Germline V gene data show CDR1 as SEHNR and CDR2 as FQNEAQ (reference sequence). This CDR3 has 15 residues. The CDR3 protein is CASSQLGPPADEQYF.

V usage is TRBV6-1 and J usage is TRBJ1-6; TCRdb lists TRBD1, though no DNA is available to test this call. Germline V CDR1 and CDR2: MNHNS, SASEGT. CDR3 length: 14 amino acids. The CDR3 here is CASSDETGYSPLHF.

The chain combines TRBV6-1 with TRBJ2-3. Germline V gives CDR1 MNHNS, CDR2 SASEGT. The CDR3 covers 13 residues. This chain's CDR3 is CASSNLRTDTQYF.

J is TRBJ2-1 and V is TRBV5-1; TCRdb selects TRBD2, and the lack of DNA leaves this call unchecked. Germline CDR1 is SGHRS and CDR2 is YFSETQ. CDR3 size: 15 residues. CDR3: CASSWGDLDYNEQFF.

The chain combines TRBV7-9 with TRBJ2-7; TCRdb's D call, TRBD1, is unchecked because there is no DNA. Germline CDR1 reads SEHNR; CDR2 reads FQNEAQ (reference sequence). CDR3 length equals 12 residues. This chain's CDR3 is CASSGYRVQQYF. The entire variable domain, with the rest obtained from reference TRBV7-9 and TRBJ2-7, is as follows: DTGVSQNPRHKITKRGQNVTFRCDPISEHNRLYWYRQTLGQGPEFLTYFQNEAQLEKSRLLSDRFSAERPKGSFSTLEIQRTEQGDSAMYLCASSGYRVQQYFGPGTRLTVT.

The V and J genes are TRBV28 and TRBJ2-5; the D gene TCRdb calls, TRBD2, cannot be checked with no DNA. Germline CDR1 is MDHEN and CDR2 is SYDVKM. This CDR3 region has 15 residues. CDR3 amino acids: CASSWGRAGAETQYF.

The chain joins TRBV28 to TRBJ2-2. The length of the CDR3 is 12 residues. CDR1 MDHEN and CDR2 SYDVKM come from the germline V gene. The CDR3 sequence is CASSLSPGELFF.

This CDR3 reads CSAREPDGGGSPQHF. V and J are TRBV20-1 and TRBJ1-5; no DNA is available, so the TRBD1 call from TCRdb remains unchecked. The germline V gene has CDR1 DFQATT and CDR2 SNEGSKA (reference sequence). The CDR3 length is 15 residues.

This chain uses TRBV19 with TRBJ2-1; the D call of TRBD1 rests on TCRdb alone, since no DNA is present to check it. From germline, CDR1 is LNHDA and CDR2 SQIVND (reference sequence). This CDR3 has 14 amino acids. CDR3 region: CASSMTGGYNEQFF.

V gene TRBV20-1 combines with J gene TRBJ2-7; there is no DNA to check the TCRdb D call of TRBD1. This CDR3 is 13 amino acids long. Germline V gene data show CDR1 as DFQATT and CDR2 as SNEGSKA (reference sequence). CDR3 in amino acids: CSADANRVEEQYF.

The chain has TRBV6-1 and TRBJ2-6; TCRdb names TRBD2, which stays unverified in the absence of DNA. Germline V gives CDR1 MNHNS, CDR2 SASEGT. The CDR3 runs to 15 residues. CDR3 residues: CASTLDRSGANVLTF.

The rearrangement joins TRBV5-6 to TRBJ1-1. This CDR3 has 18 residues. CDR1 and CDR2 (germline): SGHDT, YYEEEE. CDR3: CASSLGFRAVRPNTEAFF.

The V and J genes are TRBV6-5 and TRBJ1-5; TCRdb's assignment of TRBD1 cannot be checked, as there is no DNA. CDR3 length equals 14 residues. The germline CDR1 and CDR2 sequences are MNHEY and SVGAGI. The CDR3 sequence: CASSSTGAHQPQHF.

The V and J genes are TRBV23-1 and TRBJ2-2; without DNA, the TCRdb call of TRBD2 cannot be checked. Being an ORF, TRBV23-1 has a function that is uncertain. The CDR3 loop spans 19 amino acids. The CDR3 is CASTPNSNLGLTNTGELFF.

This chain uses TRBV7-9 with TRBJ2-7; the TCRdb D gene call, TRBD1, has no DNA to confirm it. The germline gives CDR1 SEHNR, CDR2 FQNEAQ (reference sequence). This CDR3 is 16 amino acids long. The CDR3 sequence: CASSLSGDRGSHEQYF.

The gene calls are TRBV28 and TRBJ1-4; TCRdb lists TRBD1, though no DNA is available to test this call. This CDR3 has 15 amino acids. Germline V gives CDR1 MDHEN, CDR2 SYDVKM. The CDR3 is CASRRDSATNEKLFF.

The chain uses TRBV18 and TRBJ2-2. Germline V CDR1 and CDR2: KGHSH, LQKENI. The CDR3 has 15 residues. CDR3 amino acids: CASSPTRGDTGELFF.